Following are 28 T cell receptor beta chains from one sample sequenced in a study of blood T cell repertoires in COVID-19. Libraries were prepared by immunoSEQ multiplex PCR; TCRdb keeps only in-frame clonotypes and omits some of them. The sample consists of around 250,000 clones, around 90% of them appearing once. Sequenced: PBMCs or T cells enriched from blood (not recorded which). The receptors originated from a middle-aged woman who had been exposed to COVID-19.

The chain links TRBV27 to TRBJ2-1; 10 nucleotides match TRBD2. This CDR3 comprises 17 residues. Germline lookup yields CDR1 MNHEY and CDR2 SMNVEV (reference sequence). V lost 4 bases and J lost 3; bases outside the gene matches: 9. The CDR3 spells CASSSDVTSGHYNEQFF. CDR3 in DNA: TGTGCCAGCAGTTCCGACGTGACTAGCGGGCACTACAATGAGCAGTTCTTC.

This clone was seen more than once but under ten times. V and J are TRBV6-4 and TRBJ1-2, with 7 nucleotides matching TRBD1. V shed 5 bases, J shed 6 bases, and the junction held 15 bases outside the gene matches. The CDR3 has 16 amino acids. CDR1 and CDR2 from the germline V gene are MRHNA and SNTAGT. Here the CDR3 DNA reads TGTGCCAGCAGTTCGGGACTCGGACAGGCACAGGATGGCTACACCTTC. This translates into CASSSGLGQAQDGYTF.

The chain links TRBV11-2 to TRBJ2-1; D gene ambiguous. Germline V gene data show CDR1 as SGHAT and CDR2 as FQNNGV. V lost 5 bases to trimming and J lost 0 bases, with 17 bases between them. This CDR3 is built from 17 residues. CDR3 nucleotides: TGTGCCAGCAGCCCCCTGTTCGCGGATCACTCCTACAATGAGCAGTTCTTC. It is translated as CASSPLFADHSYNEQFF.

V is TRBV27 and J is TRBJ1-1; 8 bases are a match to TRBD1. V shed 4 bases, J shed 6 bases, and the junction held 4 bases outside the gene matches. The CDR3 length is 13 residues. Germline CDR1 is MNHEY and CDR2 is SMNVEV (reference sequence). The CDR3 DNA sequence: TGTGCCAGCAGTTCTCAGGGGGCTGCTGAAGCTTTCTTT. Its protein is CASSSQGAAEAFF.

This chain uses TRBV27 with TRBJ1-1, with D unresolved. The CDR3 is 12 residues long. The V gene's germline CDR1 is MNHEY and CDR2 SMNVEV (reference sequence). The V end lost 4 bases, the J end lost 10 bases, and 13 bases lay between the germline ends. This CDR3 reads CASSSRTGGAFF. The DNA for the CDR3 is TGTGCCAGCAGTTCCCGGACGGGAGGAGCTTTCTTT.

The chain combines TRBV9 with TRBJ2-3; 9 bases match TRBD2. The V segment lost 1 base and the J segment 4 bases; nucleotides outside the gene matches: 7. The CDR3 loop spans 16 amino acids. Germline V gives CDR1 SGDLS, CDR2 YYNGEE. The DNA of the CDR3 is TGTGCCAGCAGCGTATTGGCGGGAGGGCCTGCAGATACGCAGTATTTT. Its translation is CASSVLAGGPADTQYF.

Notes on this clone: One end of the junction does not line up with germline, which may come from a read error. The chain combines TRBV5-1 with TRBJ2-2; 7 bases match TRBD1. This CDR3 comprises 15 residues. Germline V gene sequence: CDR1 SGHRS, CDR2 YFSETQ. The CDR3 loop reads CASSVQGQLFGELFF. CDR3 bases: TGTGCCAGCAGCGTACAGGGGCAATTGTTCGGGGAGCTGTTTTTT. The entire variable domain, with the rest obtained from reference TRBV5-1 and TRBJ2-2, is as follows: KAGVTQTPRYLIKTRGQQVTLSCSPISGHRSVSWYQQTPGQGLQFLFEYFSETQRNKGNFPGRFSGRQFSNSRSEMNVSTLELGDSALYLCASSVQGQLFGELFFGEGSRLTVL.

This chain joins TRBV10-1 and TRBJ1-3, with 9 positions matching TRBD1. V gave up 8 bases and J gave up 0 bases; unmatched junction bases: 11. The length of the CDR3 is 17 residues. CDR1 is WNHNN and CDR2 is SYGVQD in the germline V gene (reference sequence). CDR3 amino acids: CASGGPGTGNSGNTIYF. The CDR3 DNA reads as TGCGCCAGCGGCGGGCCCGGGACAGGGAACTCTGGAAACACCATATATTTT.

The J gene is TRBJ1-5, the V gene TRBV28; 9 nucleotides line up with TRBD1. This CDR3 comprises 18 residues. The V segment lost 2 bases and the J segment 2 bases; nucleotides outside the gene matches: 10. The germline V gene encodes CDR1 MDHEN and CDR2 SYDVKM. The CDR3 reads CASSLTPGQGMGNQPQHF. The CDR3 DNA reads TGTGCCAGCAGTTTAACACCGGGACAGGGAATGGGCAATCAGCCCCAGCATTTT.

This chain's CDR3 is CASSPPAGNGEQYV. The CDR3 DNA sequence: TGTGCCAGCTCACCACCGGCAGGGAACGGCGAGCAGTACGTC. The chain combines TRBV18 with TRBJ2-7; tentatively, D is TRBD1 (5 bases). The CDR3 consists of 14 residues. From germline, CDR1 is KGHSH and CDR2 LQKENI. V shed 0 bases and J shed 6 bases, with 12 bases lying between them.

This clone was picked up a small number of times. The chain combines TRBV20-1 with TRBJ2-5; D might be TRBD2 (5 bases). The CDR3 loop spans 14 amino acids. Germline CDR1 DFQATT, CDR2 SNEGSKA (reference sequence). Trimming cost V 3 bases and J 0 bases, with 11 bases left between them. CDR3 region: CSASLRRHQETQYF. The CDR3 DNA follows: TGCAGTGCTAGTTTGAGGAGGCACCAAGAGACCCAGTACTTC.

The chain couples TRBV29-1 to TRBJ2-7; 9 bases agree with TRBD2. The trim removed 2 bases at V and 3 bases at J, leaving 5 bases unmatched. The germline V gene has CDR1 SQVTM and CDR2 ANQGSEA. CDR3 length: 14 residues. In DNA form, the CDR3 reads TGCAGCGTTGAACTAGCGGGGAACCTCTACGAGCAGTACTTC. Its translation is CSVELAGNLYEQYF.

The chain joins TRBV4-1 to TRBJ1-5; 9 bases map to TRBD1. Germline V gene sequence: CDR1 MGHRA, CDR2 YSYEKL. V lost 3 bases and J lost 6; bases outside the gene matches: 9. The CDR3 consists of 16 residues. The CDR3 sequence is CASSHQTGGWGQPQHF. The CDR3 DNA reads as TGCGCCAGCAGCCACCAGACAGGGGGGTGGGGTCAGCCCCAGCATTTT.

This chain connects TRBV9 to TRBJ1-2, with D unclear. The V gene's germline CDR1 is SGDLS and CDR2 YYNGEE. Trimming stripped 0 bases from V and 3 bases from J, with 6 bases between. The length of the CDR3 is 13 residues. CDR3 sequence (DNA): TGTGCCAGCAGCGTAGCCAGTCACTATGGCTACACCTTC. The encoded protein is CASSVASHYGYTF.

The chain recombines TRBV7-3 with TRBJ2-1; D is perhaps TRBD1 (6 bases). The length of the CDR3 is 16 residues. Trimming removed 4 bases from V and 1 base from J, with 14 bases in between. The germline V gene has CDR1 SGHTA and CDR2 FQGTGA. In nucleotides, the CDR3 is TGTGCCAGCAGCTCGACTACAGGGATATCCTACAATGAGCAGTTCTTC. Residues: CASSSTTGISYNEQFF.

This chain links TRBV27 with TRBJ1-1; 9 nucleotides line up with TRBD1. The CDR3 covers 14 residues. Looked up from germline, CDR1 is MNHEY and CDR2 is SMNVEV (reference sequence). J gave up 5 bases and V 5 bases, and 6 bases lay outside the gene matches. The CDR3 DNA follows: TGTGCCAGCAGTATAACAGGGGGCCGAACTGAAGCTTTCTTT. Amino acid sequence: CASSITGGRTEAFF.

This clone came up a few times. V is TRBV5-4 and J is TRBJ1-5; D unresolved. The CDR3 extends over 18 amino acids. V lost 0 bases and J lost 0, with 16 bases in between. The germline CDR1 and CDR2 sequences are SGHNT and YYREEE (reference sequence). This CDR3 is CASSLGRGGFPSNQPQHF. Written as DNA, the CDR3 is TGTGCCAGCAGCTTGGGGCGCGGAGGATTCCCTAGCAATCAGCCCCAGCATTTT.

The chain employs TRBV18 and TRBJ2-1; the match to TRBD1 covers 10 bases. CDR3 length equals 17 residues. CDR1 KGHSH and CDR2 LQKENI come from the germline V gene. J lost 4 bases, V lost 3 bases, and 9 bases had no gene match. CDR3 in amino acids: CASSPGQGISGYNEQFF. CDR3 nucleotide sequence: TGTGCCAGCTCACCGGGACAGGGGATTAGCGGGTACAATGAGCAGTTCTTC.

The rearrangement joins TRBV7-6 to TRBJ2-2; D might be TRBD2 (6 bases). The CDR3 runs to 16 residues. Trimming took 10 bases from V and 4 from J, leaving 22 bases between them. The V gene's germline CDR1 is SGHVS and CDR2 FNYEAQ. Here the CDR3 reads CATEPSVLLSTGELFF. The DNA of the CDR3 is TGTGCCACCGAACCTAGCGTTCTCTTGAGCACCGGGGAGCTGTTTTTT.

The rearrangement joins TRBV6-6 to TRBJ2-1, with 10 bases aligning to TRBD2. The CDR3 has 17 residues. Germline CDR1 reads MNHNY; CDR2 reads SVGAGI (reference sequence). J lost 3 bases, V lost 5 bases, and 10 bases had no gene match. CDR3: CASSQNSGRPSYNEQFF. The CDR3 DNA reads TGTGCCAGCAGTCAAAATAGCGGGAGGCCAAGCTACAATGAGCAGTTCTTC.

This sequence joins TRBV24-1 and TRBJ2-1; maybe TRBD1 (6 bases). V was clipped by 4 bases and J by 5 bases, with 14 bases between them. Per germline, CDR1 KGHDR and CDR2 SFDVKD. The CDR3 totals 15 residues. In nucleotides, the CDR3 is TGTGCCACCAGTGACCCAACAGGGTTGGACAATGAGCAGTTCTTC. This encodes CATSDPTGLDNEQFF.

The chain carries TRBV7-9 and TRBJ1-4; tentatively, D is TRBD1 (5 bases). The CDR3 totals 15 residues. The V and J ends lost 2 bases and 7 bases respectively, with 14 bases between them. Germline V gene data show CDR1 as SEHNR and CDR2 as FQNEAQ (reference sequence). CDR3 amino acids: CASSLSKGRIEKLFF. The CDR3 bases are TGTGCCAGCAGCTTATCAAAGGGGAGGATTGAAAAACTGTTTTTT.

The chain links TRBV12-5 to TRBJ2-7, with unresolved D. Trimming removed 4 bases from V and 4 bases from J, with 5 bases in between. The CDR3 length is 11 residues. The V gene's germline CDR1 is LGHNT and CDR2 FRNRAP. In DNA form, the CDR3 reads TGTGCTAGTGGTTCCAGGTACGAGCAGTACTTC. Encoded protein: CASGSRYEQYF.

The rearrangement joins TRBV7-2 to TRBJ2-3; TRBD2 might be the D (6 bases). Deletions cut 2 bases from V and 2 bases from J, with 11 bases between. The CDR3 loop spans 15 amino acids. Germline CDR1 SGHTA, CDR2 FQGNSA. CDR3 in DNA: TGTGCCAGCAGCTTACAGGCGGGACCCACAGATACGCAGTATTTT. The encoded protein is CASSLQAGPTDTQYF.

This chain connects TRBV2 to TRBJ1-2; no definite D call. The CDR3 length is 13 residues. Germline lookup yields CDR1 SNHLY and CDR2 FYNNEI. The germline V and J ends were trimmed by 3 bases and 3 bases, with 8 bases remaining between them. The CDR3 loop reads CASSESTHYGYTF. For the CDR3, the DNA is TGTGCCAGCAGTGAGTCTACTCACTATGGCTACACCTTC.

The V gene is TRBV11-2, the J gene TRBJ1-6; D is ambiguous. CDR1 is SGHAT, CDR2 FQNNGV, per germline. Trimming removed 0 bases from V and 7 bases from J, with 7 bases in between. This CDR3 is built from 14 residues. The CDR3 bases are TGTGCCAGCAGCTTAGATCAGTGGAATTCACCCCTCCACTTT. Translating it yields CASSLDQWNSPLHF.

The chain couples TRBV4-3 to TRBJ1-5; the D gene is possibly TRBD1 (5 bases). In germline, CDR1 is LGHNA, CDR2 YSLEER. The CDR3 is 14 amino acids. The V and J ends lost 2 bases and 2 bases respectively, with 7 bases between them. CDR3 region: CASSQKQGNQPQHF. The CDR3 DNA follows: TGCGCCAGCAGCCAAAAACAGGGCAATCAGCCCCAGCATTTT.

V and J are TRBV28 and TRBJ1-2; D gene ambiguous. This CDR3 is built from 16 residues. V lost 2 bases and J lost 2, with 15 bases in between. The germline gives CDR1 MDHEN, CDR2 SYDVKM. CDR3: CASSLRGYFTNYGYTF. In DNA, the CDR3 is TGTGCCAGCAGTTTAAGAGGCTACTTTACAAACTATGGCTACACCTTC.